The next 11 T cell receptor beta chains were all read from a single sample in a study of T cells after yellow fever vaccination. TCRdb used MiXCR to reprocess the 5' RACE reads, holding one entry per CDR3 protein. The sample has roughly 99,000 distinct CDR3 sequences, roughly 6% seen once. The material sequenced was CD8+ T cells sorted from PBMCs, taken 10 days after the yellow fever booster vaccination. The origin of the receptors is a man younger than 35 who received the YFV17D yellow fever vaccine.

This clonotype was seen ten or more times. The chain is built from TRBV4-1 and TRBJ1-2, with no clear D. Germline V gene data show CDR1 as MGHRA and CDR2 as YSYEKL. The CDR3 length is 16 residues. Trimming pared 0 bases from V and 5 bases from J, leaving 16 bases between. In DNA, the CDR3 is TGCGCCAGCAGCCAAGATTTTTGGGTCCGGTATTATGGCTACACCTTC. It yields the protein CASSQDFWVRYYGYTF.

This chain links TRBV3-1 with TRBJ2-2, with 7 bases lining up with TRBD2. Looked up from germline, CDR1 is LGHDT and CDR2 is YNNKEL (reference sequence). The CDR3 loop spans 16 amino acids. After removal of 1 base from V and 1 base from J, the junction contained 3 bases not matched to a gene. The CDR3 bases are TGTGCCAGCAGCCAAGTGGAGCGGGGGAACACCGGGGAGCTGTTTTTT. It encodes CASSQVERGNTGELFF.

This chain joins TRBV6-5 and TRBJ2-1; D is uncertain. Trimming removed 1 base at V and 5 bases at J, with 6 bases between. Germline CDR1 and CDR2: MNHEY and SVGAGI. This CDR3 spans 13 amino acids. The CDR3 here is CASSYWADNEQFF. CDR3 nucleotide sequence: TGTGCCAGCAGTTACTGGGCAGACAATGAGCAGTTCTTC.

This clonotype is categorized as large. The J gene is TRBJ2-5, the V gene TRBV24-1; tentatively, D is TRBD2 (7 bases). V dropped 3 bases and J dropped 5 bases, with 15 bases sitting between them. This CDR3 is built from 15 residues. Germline V gene lookup returns CDR1 KGHDR and CDR2 SFDVKD. CDR3 DNA sequence: TGTGCCACCAGTGATGCAGGGGAGGGTCGGGAGACCCAGTACTTC. It encodes CATSDAGEGRETQYF.

This clonotype has more than one count but fewer than ten. This chain links TRBV10-3 with TRBJ2-5; D may match TRBD1 or TRBD2 (5 bases each). CDR1 is ENHRY, CDR2 SYGVKD, per germline. The CDR3 has 13 residues. Between the trimmed V and J ends, which lost 4 bases and 4 bases, there was a span of 10 bases. The CDR3 DNA follows: TGTGCCATCAGTGCGGGGCGTTCAGAGACCCAGTACTTC. It is translated as CAISAGRSETQYF.

This clonotype has a handful of counts. The chain has TRBV6-2 or TRBV6-3 and TRBJ2-4; maybe TRBD1 (5 bases). The germline V gene has CDR1 MNHEY and CDR2 SVGEGT. V was trimmed by 4 bases and J by 3 bases, leaving 13 bases between them. The CDR3 spans 15 residues. The CDR3 spells CASSSIQVGKNIQYF. CDR3 in DNA: TGTGCCAGCAGTTCCATACAGGTCGGCAAAAACATTCAGTACTTC.

J is TRBJ1-1 and V is TRBV6-5; a weak D match, TRBD1 (6 bases). Between the trimmed V and J ends, which lost 5 bases and 1 base, there was a span of 20 bases. CDR3 length: 17 amino acids. Per germline, CDR1 MNHEY and CDR2 SVGAGI. CDR3 loop: CASSKESPGVGNTEAFF. The CDR3 nucleotides are TGTGCCAGCAGTAAAGAGAGTCCAGGGGTCGGGAACACTGAAGCTTTCTTT.

The table lists this clonotype with a few counts. CDR3 sequence reads: CASSWERAEGTDTQYF. For the CDR3, the DNA is TGTGCCAGCAGCTGGGAACGGGCGGAGGGCACAGATACGCAGTATTTT. This rearrangement joins TRBV5-4 to TRBJ2-3, with D perhaps matching TRBD2 (5 bases). The CDR3 contains 16 residues. The ends were cut back, 3 bases at V and 1 base at J, with 15 bases in the middle. Germline V gives CDR1 SGHNT, CDR2 YYREEE (reference sequence).

The gene calls are TRBV5-4 and TRBJ2-1; possible D gene TRBD2, 5 bases. The CDR3 totals 13 residues. The germline gives CDR1 SGHNT, CDR2 YYREEE (reference sequence). Trimming cost V 0 bases and J 13 bases, with 14 bases left between them. The chain's CDR3 is CASSLVVSADQFF. CDR3 DNA sequence: TGTGCCAGCAGCTTGGTGGTTAGCGCAGATCAGTTCTTC. The variable domain in full, with the rest retrieved from reference TRBV5-4 and TRBJ2-1, is ETGVTQSPTHLIKTRGQQVTLRCSSQSGHNTVSWYQQALGQGPQFIFQYYREEENGRGNFPPRFSGLQFPNYSSELNVNALELDDSALYLCASSLVVSADQFFGPGTRLTVL.

This clonotype has at least ten counts. J is TRBJ1-1 and V is TRBV6-2 or TRBV6-3; D is undetermined. V was trimmed by 2 bases and J by 0 bases, leaving 13 bases between them. Germline CDR1 MNHEY, CDR2 SVGEGT. This CDR3 comprises 16 residues. This CDR3 reads CASSYHFGHLNTEAFF. The CDR3 nucleotides read TGTGCCAGCAGTTACCATTTCGGCCATTTGAACACTGAAGCTTTCTTT.

J is TRBJ1-2 and V is TRBV4-2, with D possibly TRBD1 on 5 matching bases. V was trimmed by 1 base and J by 4 bases, leaving 7 bases between them. The CDR3 is made up of 13 amino acids. Germline CDR1 reads LGHNA; CDR2 reads YNFKEQ. CDR3 nucleotides: TGTGCCAGCAGCCAAGGGGGGTTCTATGGCTACACCTTC. This codes for CASSQGGFYGYTF.